This record covers a single T cell receptor (beta chain). Its antigen is not known. The repertoire was sequenced with immunoSEQ multiplex PCR; TCRdb's copy has only in-frame clones and lacks some. The sample has nearly 35,000 clones, about 86% seen once; the top ten hold about 7%. Trimming at V came to 2 bases and at J to 4 bases, leaving 9 bases not matched to a gene. CDR1 is LGHNA and CDR2 is YSLEER in the germline V gene. The CDR3 length is 16 residues. This sample stems from a study of T cell responses to AZD1222 COVID-19 vaccine. Findings of the study overall: Nearly half of spike-specific TCRs reportedly target variant regions that are unmutated in the B.1.351 and B.1.1.7 variants. Distributed over spike, vaccine-associated CD4 TCRs predominated at 160-218 and 743-854. Only a handful of AZD1222 recipients, roughly 6 in all, had baseline seropositivity.

The sequencing here drew on peripheral blood, taken on day 0 of AZD1222 vaccination. The chain couples TRBV4-3 to TRBJ1-2; 8 bases are shared with TRBD1. The TCR was taken from an adult in good health. The chain's CDR3 is CASSQFGQGSLYGYTF. The CDR3 coding sequence is TGCGCCAGCAGCCAATTCGGACAGGGTTCCCTCTATGGCTACACCTTC.